This section outlines one TCR beta chain sequence together with its context. This sample stems from a study of blood T cell repertoires in COVID-19. Generated by immunoSEQ multiplex PCR, the TCRdb table keeps only in-frame clones and is missing some. The data contain hundreds of thousands of clones, around 84% of them singletons. The sequenced sample consisted of PBMCs or T cells enriched from blood (not recorded which). The clonotype originates from a man aged 35 to 55 who had been exposed to COVID-19.

The chain's CDR3 is CASSPQETQYF. The CDR3 DNA reads as TGTGCCAGCAGCCCTCAAGAGACCCAGTACTTC. V is TRBV12-3 or TRBV12-4 and J is TRBJ2-5; no clear D gene. The CDR3 has 11 amino acids. Trimming cost V 6 bases and J 2 bases, with 4 bases left between them.